The T cell receptor beta chain described here comes from a study of cytomegalovirus exposure and HLA in healthy donors. Broader study findings: Reportedly, HLA-A and HLA-B alleles of most subjects were accurately predicted from TCR beta. It was assumed in the presence/absence analyses that sequencing depth was roughly uniform across donors. The study recorded 150 to 200 TCR beta chains that were cytomegalovirus-associated.

Both 60 Vbeta primers and 13 Jbeta primers went into the PCR. Sequencing was performed with immunoSEQ multiplex PCR; in TCRdb, only in-frame clones are kept and a portion is missing. The table shows 100,000 to 150,000 clones, with over 60% occurring only once. In the case of this clone: The antigen is unknown.

Germline CDR1 and CDR2: MDHEN and SYDVKM. This CDR3 is built from 14 residues. J was trimmed by 3 bases and V by 7 bases; bases with no gene match: 9. Healthy donors of bone marrow made up the group. Sequenced: PBMCs. The source is a woman in her forties in good health and CMV-seronegative. The rearrangement links TRBV28 to TRBJ2-7; TRBD2 agrees at 7 bases. As DNA, the CDR3 is TGTGCCAGCACCCACGGGGGGACTTACTACGAGCAGTACTTC. It is translated as CASTHGGTYYEQYF.